A selection of T cell receptor beta chains follows, all from one sample in a study of shared clonotypes between healthy human individuals. The assay was immunoSEQ multiplex PCR, and TCRdb's table has in-frame clones only and misses some. The repertoire holds roughly 1,100,000 clones, with about 80% as singletons. Sequenced material: memory CD4+ T cells sorted from blood. The receptor source for this set is a man aged 18 to 30 in good health. Each CDR3 is given with its conserved first and last residue. A D gene is named only where the DNA matches it firmly. Clone size is shown for a subset of rows, as once, few, many or a class of expanded clone.

d_gene	abundance	v_gene	j_gene	CDR3nt	CDR3aa
-	-	TRBV10-3	TRBJ2-3	TGTGCCATCAGTGAGTCTGACAGGACTTTTTATGATACGCAGTATTTT	CAISESDRTFYDTQYF
-	-	TRBV7-9	TRBJ1-5	TGTGCCAGCAGCTTCTTCAGGGAAGATCAGCCCCAGCATTTT	CASSFFREDQPQHF
-	-	TRBV19	TRBJ1-4	TGTGCCAGTAGTATAGACAGGGCAACTAATGAAAAACTGTTTTTT	CASSIDRATNEKLFF
TRBD2	-	TRBV7-2	TRBJ2-1	TGTGCCAGCAGCTCCCCGACTAGCGGGAGCTCCTACAATGAGCAGTTCTTC	CASSSPTSGSSYNEQFF
-	-	TRBV25-1	TRBJ2-7	TGTGCCAGCAGTGAAGGGCAGGCCTACGAGCAGTACTTC	CASSEGQAYEQYF
-	-	TRBV7-9	TRBJ1-2	TGTGCCAGCAGCTCTTACACTGATGGCTACACCTTC	CASSSYTDGYTF
TRBD1	few	TRBV5-4	TRBJ1-1	TGTGCCAGCAGCTTGGGCGGGACAGGGGGCACTGAAGCTTTCTTT	CASSLGGTGGTEAFF
TRBD2	-	TRBV2	TRBJ2-7	TGTGCCAGCATGCTAGCGGGGGGATCCTACGAGCAGTACTTC	CASMLAGGSYEQYF
TRBD1	few	TRBV18	TRBJ1-6	TGTGCCAGCTCACCATCAGGGGGTAATTCACCCCTCCACTTT	CASSPSGGNSPLHF
TRBD1	-	TRBV2	TRBJ1-5	TGTGCCAGCAGTGGGGACAGGTACAGGCCCAATCAGCCCCAGCATTTT	CASSGDRYRPNQPQHF
-	-	TRBV6-5	TRBJ1-5	TGTGCCAGCAGCCCCGGTGGGGTTAGCAATCAGCCCCAGCATTTT	CASSPGGVSNQPQHF
-	-	TRBV7-2	TRBJ2-7	TGTGCCAGCAGCTTAGGGCAGGGGTTCGCCTACGAGCAGTACTTC	CASSLGQGFAYEQYF
-	-	TRBV11-2	TRBJ2-6	TGTGCGACCTGGGGATTTGGGGCCAACGTCCTGACTTTC	CATWGFGANVLTF
-	few	TRBV7-2	TRBJ2-3	TGTGCCAGCAGCTTAGCGGGGGAACGAATAGATACGCAGTATTTT	CASSLAGERIDTQYF
-	-	TRBV18	TRBJ1-4	TGTGCCAGCTCATTGCTCGGCCTTAATGAAAAACTGTTTTTT	CASSLLGLNEKLFF
TRBD1	-	TRBV7-2	TRBJ2-3	TGTGCCAGCAGCTTAACAGGGGCGAGCACAGATACGCAGTATTTT	CASSLTGASTDTQYF
-	-	TRBV30	TRBJ1-2	TGTGCCTGGAGGGGGAAGCAAGGGGGCTACACCTTC	CAWRGKQGGYTF
TRBD2	once	TRBV5-1	TRBJ2-7	TGCGCCAGCAGCTTGGCCATCGGGGAGGGAGAGCAGTACTTC	CASSLAIGEGEQYF
TRBD2	-	TRBV5-1	TRBJ2-3	TGCGCCAGTCGAGGGACTAGCGGGGCAGATACGCAGTATTTT	CASRGTSGADTQYF
-	-	TRBV5-1	TRBJ2-2	TGCGCCAGCAGTTTCGGGGGGCCGAACGGGGAGCTGTTTTTT	CASSFGGPNGELFF
-	-	TRBV6-5	TRBJ2-7	TGTGCCAGCAGTGCGGACAACTACGAGCAGTACTTC	CASSADNYEQYF
-	-	TRBV19	TRBJ1-1	TGTGCCAGTACCGAGGGGCATGTCGCTGAAGCTTTCTTT	CASTEGHVAEAFF
-	-	TRBV7-2	TRBJ1-2	TGTGCCAGCAGCCTCTCCTCAGGGGCTGGGGGCTACACCTTC	CASSLSSGAGGYTF
-	-	TRBV28	TRBJ2-7	TGTGCCAGCACCTTTGCACAGTCCTACGAGCAGTACTTC	CASTFAQSYEQYF
-	-	TRBV11-2	TRBJ2-3	TGTGCCAGCAGCTTAGTCTTATTAGATACGCAGTATTTT	CASSLVLLDTQYF
TRBD2	-	TRBV6-4	TRBJ2-1	TGTGCCAGCAGTGAAAGCGGGGGGGCCGTCCTTTCTTACAATGAGCAGTTCTTC	CASSESGGAVLSYNEQFF
-	-	TRBV20-1	TRBJ2-7	TGCAGTGCTAACGACAACTACGAGCAGTACTTC	CSANDNYEQYF
-	few	TRBV7-9	TRBJ1-5	TGTGCCAGCAGATCTACGGGTGATCAGCCCCAGCATTTT	CASRSTGDQPQHF
-	-	TRBV7-2	TRBJ2-1	TGTGCCAGCAGCTTAGCGCAGGGGGGTTACAATGAGCAGTTCTTC	CASSLAQGGYNEQFF
-	-	TRBV2	TRBJ2-2	TGTGCCAGCAGTGCCCTGGGAGTCCGAAACACCGGGGAGCTGTTTTTT	CASSALGVRNTGELFF
TRBD1	-	TRBV30	TRBJ1-6	TGTGCCTGGAGTGGGACAGGGAATAATTCACCCCTCCACTTT	CAWSGTGNNSPLHF
TRBD1	-	TRBV27	TRBJ1-1	TGTGCCAGCAGTTTTGGTTGGGACAGGGCCACCACTGAAGCTTTCTTT	CASSFGWDRATTEAFF
-	many	TRBV2	TRBJ1-5	TGTGCCAGCAGGGAATTAGCCGGAGGCCATCAGCCCCAGCATTTT	CASRELAGGHQPQHF
-	-	TRBV28	TRBJ1-3	TGTGCCAGCAGTCTTAGACGGGGAAACACCATATATTTT	CASSLRRGNTIYF
-	once	TRBV9	TRBJ1-5	TGTGCCGGCAATAAACAGGGCGGTCAGCCCCAGCATTTT	CAGNKQGGQPQHF
-	-	TRBV10-3	TRBJ2-1	TGTGCCATCCTAGGGGGGGAAGGGTACAATGAGCAGTTCTTC	CAILGGEGYNEQFF
TRBD2	-	TRBV20-1	TRBJ2-1	TGCAGTGCACCGGGGGGGAATGAGCAGTTCTTC	CSAPGGNEQFF
TRBD1	once	TRBV2	TRBJ1-4	TGTGCCAGCTTTGATGACAGGGGATTAAATGAAAAACTGTTTTTT	CASFDDRGLNEKLFF
TRBD2	few	TRBV5-1	TRBJ2-5	TGCGCCAGCAGCTTGTCACTAGCGGGAGTTGGAGAGACCCAGTACTTC	CASSLSLAGVGETQYF
TRBD1	-	TRBV7-9	TRBJ2-7	TGTGCCAGCAGCTTAGGAGGGACAGGGGCCTACGAGCAGTACTTC	CASSLGGTGAYEQYF
-	-	TRBV7-2	TRBJ1-2	TGTGCCAGCAGCTTAAACAGGGAGAGCTATGGCTACACCTTC	CASSLNRESYGYTF
-	-	TRBV6-6	TRBJ2-7	TGTGCCAGCACGGGCCTCACGGGCGAGCAGTACTTC	CASTGLTGEQYF
-	few	TRBV15	TRBJ2-1	TGTGCCACCAGCAGAGATAACGGCCCCCAGTTCTTC	CATSRDNGPQFF
-	-	TRBV11-2	TRBJ2-1	TGTGCCAGCAGCTCAGGAGCAGGGGACAATGAGCAGTTCTTC	CASSSGAGDNEQFF
TRBD1	-	TRBV2	TRBJ1-4	TGTGCCAGCAGGGGACAGGGGTTGGCTAATGAAAAACTGTTTTTT	CASRGQGLANEKLFF
-	once	TRBV2	TRBJ2-1	TGTGCCAGCAGTGAATCTTGGAAAGGGACGAAAAATGAGCAGTTCTTC	CASSESWKGTKNEQFF
-	-	TRBV6-5	TRBJ2-3	TGTGCCAGCAGTTACTCTAGCGGAGGCCCCACAGATACGCAGTATTTT	CASSYSSGGPTDTQYF
-	many	TRBV21-1	TRBJ1-4	TGTGCCAGCAGCAAACCGGGCGAGAACGATGAAAAACTGTTTTTT	CASSKPGENDEKLFF
-	-	TRBV7-2	TRBJ2-2	TGTGCCAGCAGTCATGGGGTGACGAACACCGGGGAGCTGTTTTTT	CASSHGVTNTGELFF
TRBD1	-	TRBV18	TRBJ1-2	TGTGCCAGCTCCCCTGACAGGGAAGTCTATGGCTACACCTTC	CASSPDREVYGYTF
-	few	TRBV6-5	TRBJ1-1	TGTGCCAGCAGTAGAACAGGGAACACTGAAGCTTTCTTT	CASSRTGNTEAFF
-	-	TRBV7-6	TRBJ1-1	TGTGCCAGCAGCCCCGCTCAGGGGCGCGAAGCTTTCTTT	CASSPAQGREAFF
-	-	TRBV5-1	TRBJ1-1	TGCGCCAGCAGCTTGTTCCAGGGGAACACTGAAGCTTTCTTT	CASSLFQGNTEAFF
TRBD2	few	TRBV28	TRBJ2-1	TGTGCCAGCGTAGGACTAGCGGGGGAGGGGCAGTTCTTC	CASVGLAGEGQFF
-	-	TRBV6-1	TRBJ2-1	TGTGCCAGCAGTGAAGGTCGGGGGGCGGCTGAGCAGTTCTTC	CASSEGRGAAEQFF
TRBD2	-	TRBV7-2	TRBJ2-3	TGTGCCAGCAGCTTCTCAGCGGGAAGCACAGATACGCAGTATTTT	CASSFSAGSTDTQYF
TRBD2	-	TRBV28	TRBJ2-5	TGTGCCAGCAGTTTCCCCGACGCGGGGGGCCAAGAGACCCAGTACTTC	CASSFPDAGGQETQYF
TRBD2	-	TRBV2	TRBJ2-5	TGTGCCAGCAGGGTGACTAGCGGGGGGGCAGAGACCCAGTACTTC	CASRVTSGGAETQYF
-	once	TRBV11-3	TRBJ2-5	TGTGCCAGCAGCCCAACAGGGTACCAAGAGACCCAGTACTTC	CASSPTGYQETQYF